A selection of T cell receptor beta chains follows, all from one sample in a study of OX40 agonist ivuxolimab in advanced cancers. The assay was immunoSEQ multiplex PCR, and TCRdb's table has in-frame clones only and misses some. The table lists around 94,000 clones, roughly 91% of them singletons. Sequencing was performed on CD4+ or CD8+ T cells sorted from blood, taken in a trial of the OX40 agonist ivuxolimab. The receptors derive from an adult with an advanced solid tumor such as melanoma, head and neck, liver or kidney cancer. The conserved cysteine and the conserved F or W are not part of the CDR3 here.

V gene: TRBV5-6
CDR3 protein: ASRDLAGGLLTDTQY

V gene: TRBV5-1
CDR3 protein: ASSSGQGGGTEAF

V gene: TRBV6-5
CDR3 protein: ASSNSYEQY

V gene: TRBV19
CDR3 protein: ASSIRSGSMVTQY

V gene: TRBV19
CDR3 protein: ASSILKATREGYT

V gene: TRBV19
CDR3 protein: ASSIRGANTGELF

V gene: TRBV5-1
CDR3 protein: ASSEVRGAEQY

V gene: TRBV6-5
CDR3 protein: ASSLAGAKDTQY

V gene: TRBV6-4
CDR3 protein: ASILGLAGGNEQF

V gene: TRBV5-1
CDR3 protein: ATTDQNSGANVLT

V gene: TRBV5-4
CDR3 protein: ASSSGPGRPDTEAF

V gene: TRBV5-4
CDR3 protein: ASSLGGQQNSPLH

V gene: TRBV5-4
CDR3 protein: ASSRGQDGRKGEKLF

V gene: TRBV6-5
CDR3 protein: ASSYQGSGYEQY

V gene: TRBV18
CDR3 protein: ASSPILGLPTQETQY

V gene: TRBV19
CDR3 protein: ASSTYEQY

V gene: TRBV5-4
CDR3 protein: ASSSGTGTNYGYT

V gene: TRBV18
CDR3 protein: ASSPLVAVFADTQY

V gene: TRBV9
CDR3 protein: ASSVDAQGGGPF

V gene: TRBV9
CDR3 protein: ASSVGGDGLVGGRGHEQY